One and the same sample provided the 19 T cell receptor beta chains below, sequenced in a study of T cells in Graves' hyperthyroidism and ophthalmopathy. Amplified TCR beta CDR3 regions came from RNA transcripts. Initially, a first-round RT-PCR of the TCR CDR3 employed the HTBI primer set. TCRdb recomputed calls from the multiplex PCR reads with MiXCR, one row per CDR3 protein. The table shows almost 50,000 distinct CDR3 sequences, with roughly 50% occurring only once. Sequencing input: peripheral blood or thyroid tissue (not recorded which). These receptors all come from a young man with Graves' hyperthyroidism.

The chain employs TRBV5-1 and TRBJ2-7; no reliable D call. CDR1 and CDR2 (germline): SGHRS, YFSETQ. This CDR3 comprises 12 residues. Deletions cut 4 bases from V and 6 bases from J, with 11 bases between. The CDR3 sequence is CASSPPIGEQYF. Written as DNA, the CDR3 is TGCGCCAGCAGCCCCCCTATAGGCGAGCAGTACTTC. Using reference TRBV5-1 and TRBJ2-7 for the parts outside the CDR3, the full variable domain is KAGVTQTPRYLIKTRGQQVTLSCSPISGHRSVSWYQQTPGQGLQFLFEYFSETQRNKGNFPGRFSGRQFSNSRSEMNVSTLELGDSALYLCASSPPIGEQYFGPGTRLTVT.

This clonotype was observed many times. V is TRBV5-8 and J is TRBJ1-5, with a tentative D call TRBD1 (5 bases). V was cut by 2 bases and J by 4 bases, with 13 bases left in between. The CDR3 has 15 residues. The germline V gene has CDR1 SGHTS and CDR2 YDEGEE. CDR3 DNA sequence: TGTGCCAGCAGCTTAATCCGGGACGGAAATCAGCCCCAGCATTTT. Translation: CASSLIRDGNQPQHF.

The chain couples TRBV29-1 to TRBJ2-7, with a weak D call TRBD1 (6 bases). Per germline, CDR1 SQVTM and CDR2 ANQGSEA. CDR3 length: 13 amino acids. CDR3 coding DNA: TGCTCTACTGACGGGACAACTTTGGGCGAGCAGTACTTC. Amino acids: CSTDGTTLGEQYF.

The table lists this clonotype with many counts. V gene TRBV28 combines with J gene TRBJ1-2; no firm D call. This CDR3 has 12 residues. The germline gives CDR1 MDHEN, CDR2 SYDVKM. With 5 bases removed from V and 7 bases from J, the gap between germline ends came to 11 bases. The CDR3 DNA reads as TGTGCCAGCAGTCCGAGAGCGGGTGGCTACACCTTC. Translation gives CASSPRAGGYTF.

The J gene is TRBJ2-5, the V gene TRBV24-1; D may be TRBD2 (6 bases). CDR1 is KGHDR and CDR2 is SFDVKD in the germline V gene. There are 18 residues in the CDR3. Trimming removed 1 base at V and 5 bases at J, with 22 bases between. The CDR3, as DNA: TGTGCCACCAGTGATTTTTTTGCGACTAGTGGGGGTAGGGAGACCCAGTACTTC. It yields the protein CATSDFFATSGGRETQYF.

This sequence joins TRBV7-7 and TRBJ2-5; 14 positions agree with TRBD2. Per germline, CDR1 SSHAT and CDR2 FNYEAQ (reference sequence). This CDR3 is 17 amino acids long. Losses at the gene ends were 5 bases for V and 4 bases for J; bases not matched to a gene: 9. CDR3 region: CASSKGLAGVEGETQYF. Here the CDR3 DNA reads TGTGCCAGCAGCAAGGGACTAGCGGGAGTGGAAGGAGAGACCCAGTACTTC.

The table lists this clonotype with many counts. V gene TRBV7-8 combines with J gene TRBJ1-5; 7 bases are shared with TRBD1. V lost 1 base and J lost 9; bases outside the gene matches: 9. CDR1 and CDR2 (germline): SGHVS, FQNEAQ. This CDR3 has 15 residues. The CDR3 region has the DNA TGTGCCAGCAGCTTAGTGGCAGGGCCAGGGGGGCCCCAGCATTTT. It translates to CASSLVAGPGGPQHF.

This clonotype showed up many times. The J gene is TRBJ1-2, the V gene TRBV19, with 9 bases identical to TRBD1. CDR3 length equals 14 residues. Trimming removed 7 bases from V and 5 bases from J; junction bases left unmatched: 8. Germline CDR1 LNHDA, CDR2 SQIVND (reference sequence). The CDR3 DNA sequence: TGTGCCAGTATCTCAACAGGGGGCACGTATGGCTACACCTTC. As protein: CASISTGGTYGYTF.

The chain combines TRBV25-1 with TRBJ1-4; D gene uncertain. The germline gives CDR1 MGHDK, CDR2 SYGVNS. The ends were cut back, 7 bases at V and 7 bases at J, with 10 bases in the middle. The CDR3 has 12 residues. CDR3 in amino acids: CASTQTSEKLFF. The CDR3 nucleotides read TGTGCCAGCACCCAAACCTCTGAAAAACTGTTTTTT. The variable domain in full, with the rest retrieved from reference TRBV25-1 and TRBJ1-4, is EADIYQTPRYLVIGTGKKITLECSQTMGHDKMYWYQQDPGMELHLIHYSYGVNSTEKGDLSSESTVSRIRTEHFPLTLESARPSHTSQYLCASTQTSEKLFFGSGTQLSVL.

Many counts were recorded for this clonotype. The chain recombines TRBV11-2 with TRBJ2-5; D gene ambiguous. The ends were cut back, 2 bases at V and 5 bases at J, with 3 bases in the middle. Germline lookup yields CDR1 SGHAT and CDR2 FQNNGV. This CDR3 contains 11 residues. CDR3 sequence: CASSLLETQYF. The CDR3 bases are TGTGCCAGCAGCTTATTGGAGACCCAGTACTTC.

This clonotype was seen ten or more times. This chain uses TRBV9 with TRBJ2-3, with TRBD2 matching over 8 bases. From germline, CDR1 is SGDLS and CDR2 YYNGEE. V trimming: 4 bases; J trimming: 3 bases; junction bases outside the gene matches: 7. This CDR3 region has 15 residues. CDR3 protein: CASSTPAGATDTQYF. CDR3 bases: TGTGCCAGCAGCACCCCAGCGGGAGCGACAGATACGCAGTATTTT.

The gene calls are TRBV7-9 and TRBJ1-4; no firm D call. In germline, CDR1 is SEHNR, CDR2 FQNEAQ (reference sequence). V was trimmed by 4 bases and J by 7 bases, leaving 16 bases between them. The CDR3 has 15 residues. The CDR3 nucleotides are TGTGCCAGCAGCTCCGATGGGCAAGGACGTGAAAAACTGTTTTTT. Its protein is CASSSDGQGREKLFF.

The sample holds many counts of this clonotype. The chain has TRBV4-2 and TRBJ2-5, with D uncertain. Trimming took off 3 bases at V and 5 bases at J, with 16 bases between the two ends. The CDR3 has 15 residues. Germline V gives CDR1 LGHNA, CDR2 YNFKEQ. In DNA form, the CDR3 reads TGTGCCAGCAGCCACCCGGTCGGGCGTGACGAGACCCAGTACTTC. It yields the protein CASSHPVGRDETQYF.

This clonotype has only one observation. The gene calls are TRBV29-1 and TRBJ1-2; 9 nucleotides match TRBD1. The V gene end was trimmed by 6 bases and the J gene end by 6 bases; junction bases not matched to a gene: 14. CDR3 length: 15 amino acids. The V gene's germline CDR1 is SQVTM and CDR2 ANQGSEA. The CDR3 loop reads CSVLAGTGQGDGYTF. For the CDR3, the DNA is TGCAGCGTCCTGGCCGGGACAGGGCAGGGAGATGGCTACACCTTC.

This clonotype showed up just a few times. The chain carries TRBV20-1 and TRBJ1-2, with 12 positions matching TRBD1. This CDR3 is built from 15 residues. Trimming took 2 bases from V and 6 from J; bases not matched to a gene: 7. Germline CDR1 is DFQATT and CDR2 is SNEGSKA (reference sequence). CDR3 region: CSARPGTGGEDGYTF. The CDR3 DNA is TGCAGTGCTAGACCGGGGACAGGGGGCGAAGATGGCTACACCTTC.

About this clonotype itself: The germline gene is not matched at one end of the junction; a read error may be the cause. The chain carries TRBV12-3 or TRBV12-4 and TRBJ1-4; D not certain. The CDR3 is made up of 14 amino acids. The CDR3 region is CASSLAFGVEKLFF. The CDR3 DNA reads TGTGCCAGCAGCTTAGCGTTTGGGGTTGAAAAACTGTTTTTT.

This clonotype was seen repeatedly, ten times or more. V gene TRBV5-1 combines with J gene TRBJ1-2; D gene ambiguous. Germline V CDR1 and CDR2: SGHRS, YFSETQ. The CDR3 runs 12 residues. CDR3 sequence: CASSGENYGYTF. The DNA for the CDR3 is TGCGCATCCTCGGGAGAGAACTATGGCTACACCTTC.

A few counts support this clonotype. V is TRBV20-1 and J is TRBJ2-7, with 11 bases that match TRBD2. V lost 3 bases, J lost 7 bases, and 8 bases stayed unmatched. Per germline, CDR1 DFQATT and CDR2 SNEGSKA (reference sequence). The CDR3 has 14 residues. The CDR3 loop is CSARRTSGSSEQYF. The DNA of the CDR3 is TGCAGTGCTAGGCGAACTAGCGGGAGTAGTGAGCAGTACTTC.

The rearrangement uses TRBV7-8 and TRBJ2-7, with 8 bases matching TRBD1. Per the germline V gene, CDR1 is SGHVS and CDR2 is FQNEAQ. The CDR3 sequence is 14 residues long. The V and J ends lost 3 bases and 3 bases, in that order; junction bases with no gene match: 4. The chain's CDR3 is CASSLDRANYEQYF. CDR3 nucleotides: TGTGCCAGCAGCTTGGACAGGGCCAACTACGAGCAGTACTTC.